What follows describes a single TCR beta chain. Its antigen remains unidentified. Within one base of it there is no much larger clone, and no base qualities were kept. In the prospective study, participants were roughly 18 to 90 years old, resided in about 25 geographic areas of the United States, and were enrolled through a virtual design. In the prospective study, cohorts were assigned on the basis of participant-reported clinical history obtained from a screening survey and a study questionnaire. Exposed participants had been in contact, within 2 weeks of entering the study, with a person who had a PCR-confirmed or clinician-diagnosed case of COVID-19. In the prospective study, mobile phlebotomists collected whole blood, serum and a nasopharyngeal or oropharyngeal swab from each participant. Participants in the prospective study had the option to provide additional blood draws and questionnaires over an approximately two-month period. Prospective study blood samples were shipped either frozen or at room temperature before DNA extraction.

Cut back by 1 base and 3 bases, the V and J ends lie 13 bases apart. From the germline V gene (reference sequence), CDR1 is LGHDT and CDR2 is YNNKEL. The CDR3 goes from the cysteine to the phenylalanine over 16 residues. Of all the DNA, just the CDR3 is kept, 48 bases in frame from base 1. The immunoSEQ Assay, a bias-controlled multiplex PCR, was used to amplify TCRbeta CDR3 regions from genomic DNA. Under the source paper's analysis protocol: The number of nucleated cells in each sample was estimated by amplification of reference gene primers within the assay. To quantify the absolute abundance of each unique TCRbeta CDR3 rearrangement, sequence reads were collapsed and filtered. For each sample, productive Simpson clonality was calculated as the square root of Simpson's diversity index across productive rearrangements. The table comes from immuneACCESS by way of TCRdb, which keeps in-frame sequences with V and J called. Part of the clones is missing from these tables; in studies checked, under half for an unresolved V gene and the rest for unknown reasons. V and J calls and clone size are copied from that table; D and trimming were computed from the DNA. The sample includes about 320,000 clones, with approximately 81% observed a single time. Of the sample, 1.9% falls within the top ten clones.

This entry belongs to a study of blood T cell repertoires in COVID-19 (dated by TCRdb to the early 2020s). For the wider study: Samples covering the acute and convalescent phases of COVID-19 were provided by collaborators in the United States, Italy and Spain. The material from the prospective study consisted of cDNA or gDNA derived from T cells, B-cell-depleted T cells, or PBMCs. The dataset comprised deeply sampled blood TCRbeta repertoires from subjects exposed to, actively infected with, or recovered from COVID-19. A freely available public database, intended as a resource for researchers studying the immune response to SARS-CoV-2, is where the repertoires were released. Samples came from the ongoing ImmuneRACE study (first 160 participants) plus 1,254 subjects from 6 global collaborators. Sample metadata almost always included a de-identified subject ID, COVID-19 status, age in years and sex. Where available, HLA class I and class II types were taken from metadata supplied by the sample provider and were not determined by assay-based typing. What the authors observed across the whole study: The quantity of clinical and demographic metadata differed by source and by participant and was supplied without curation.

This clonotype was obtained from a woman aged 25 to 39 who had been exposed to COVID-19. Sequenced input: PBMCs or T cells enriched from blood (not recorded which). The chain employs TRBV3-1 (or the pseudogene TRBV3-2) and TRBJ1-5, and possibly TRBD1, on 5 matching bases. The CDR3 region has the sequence CASSQARGRDNQPQHF. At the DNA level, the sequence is TGTGCCAGCAGCCAAGCACGGGGGAGAGACAATCAGCCCCAGCATTTT.